A selection of T cell receptor beta chains follows, all from one sample in a study of cytomegalovirus exposure and HLA in healthy donors. The method was immunoSEQ multiplex PCR; TCRdb's version includes in-frame clones alone and lacks a portion of them. The data show 110,000 or so clones, around 80% seen once. Material for sequencing was PBMCs. All receptors derive from a young woman in good health and CMV-seronegative. Both conserved end residues are part of each CDR3. The D gene is left open where the match is weak. Part of the rows lack a size; the others show once, few, many or a class for expanded clones.

J gene: TRBJ1-4; V gene: TRBV27; D gene: TRBD1; clone size: .; CDR3 protein: CASSSRQGRFTNEKLFF; CDR3 DNA: TGTGCCAGCAGTTCTCGACAGGGTCGGTTCACTAATGAAAAACTGTTTTTT
J gene: TRBJ2-7; V gene: TRBV7-7; D gene: TRBD1; clone size: .; CDR3 protein: CASSLGTGSYEQYF; CDR3 DNA: TGTGCCAGCAGCTTAGGGACAGGGTCCTACGAGCAGTACTTC
J gene: TRBJ2-1; V gene: TRBV5-6; D gene: .; clone size: .; CDR3 protein: CASSLANPREQFF; CDR3 DNA: TGTGCCAGCAGCTTGGCCAACCCGAGGGAGCAGTTCTTC
J gene: TRBJ2-1; V gene: TRBV11-2; D gene: TRBD2; clone size: .; CDR3 protein: CASSSPVGLAGYEQFF; CDR3 DNA: TGTGCCAGCAGCTCCCCTGTGGGACTAGCGGGATATGAGCAGTTCTTC
J gene: TRBJ1-1; V gene: TRBV5-4; D gene: TRBD1; clone size: .; CDR3 protein: CASSLGDRGTEAFF; CDR3 DNA: TGTGCCAGCAGCTTGGGGGACAGGGGCACTGAAGCTTTCTTT
J gene: TRBJ2-3; V gene: TRBV9; D gene: .; clone size: .; CDR3 protein: CASSPGTPQGGLQYF; CDR3 DNA: TGTGCCAGCAGCCCCGGGACCCCGCAGGGGGGTCTGCAGTATTTT
J gene: TRBJ2-7; V gene: TRBV10-1; D gene: TRBD2; clone size: .; CDR3 protein: CASSDSSGVREQYF; CDR3 DNA: TGCGCCAGCAGTGATTCCAGCGGGGTGAGGGAGCAGTACTTC
J gene: TRBJ2-2; V gene: TRBV14; D gene: TRBD2; clone size: .; CDR3 protein: CASSHTSGIAGELFF; CDR3 DNA: TGTGCCAGCAGCCACACTAGCGGAATAGCCGGGGAGCTGTTTTTT
J gene: TRBJ1-3; V gene: TRBV5-1; D gene: TRBD1; clone size: .; CDR3 protein: CASSYRGQSSGNTIYF; CDR3 DNA: TGCGCCAGCAGCTACAGGGGGCAGAGCTCTGGAAACACCATATATTTT
J gene: TRBJ2-1; V gene: TRBV7-9; D gene: .; clone size: .; CDR3 protein: CASSLDYSYNEQFF; CDR3 DNA: TGTGCCAGCAGCTTAGATTACTCCTACAATGAGCAGTTCTTC
J gene: TRBJ1-1; V gene: TRBV9; D gene: TRBD1; clone size: .; CDR3 protein: CASSVMTGQILNTEAFF; CDR3 DNA: TGTGCCAGCAGCGTAATGACGGGACAGATATTGAACACTGAAGCTTTCTTT
J gene: TRBJ2-1; V gene: TRBV9; D gene: TRBD2; clone size: .; CDR3 protein: CASSVQRGGYYNEQFF; CDR3 DNA: TGTGCCAGCAGCGTACAGCGGGGGGGCTATTACAATGAGCAGTTCTTC
J gene: TRBJ1-5; V gene: TRBV11-2; D gene: .; clone size: .; CDR3 protein: CASSLVGGGDQPQHF; CDR3 DNA: TGTGCCAGCAGCTTAGTTGGGGGGGGAGATCAGCCCCAGCATTTT
J gene: TRBJ2-5; V gene: TRBV6-1; D gene: .; clone size: .; CDR3 protein: CASNTLGNQETQYF; CDR3 DNA: TGTGCCAGCAATACTCTAGGAAACCAAGAGACCCAGTACTTC
J gene: TRBJ2-1; V gene: TRBV5-1; D gene: .; clone size: .; CDR3 protein: CASSLADTFNEQFF; CDR3 DNA: TGCGCCAGCAGCTTGGCGGACACTTTTAATGAGCAGTTCTTC
J gene: TRBJ2-7; V gene: TRBV27; D gene: TRBD2; clone size: once; CDR3 protein: CASSLSGLAREQYF; CDR3 DNA: TGTGCCAGCAGCTTATCGGGACTAGCGCGTGAGCAGTACTTC
J gene: TRBJ1-1; V gene: TRBV18; D gene: .; clone size: few; CDR3 protein: CASSPLGTTGGVEGAFF; CDR3 DNA: TGTGCCAGCTCACCACTAGGCACCACGGGGGGAGTCGAGGGAGCTTTCTTT
J gene: TRBJ2-7; V gene: TRBV30; D gene: TRBD1; clone size: .; CDR3 protein: CACSPGTGIYEQYF; CDR3 DNA: TGTGCCTGTTCCCCAGGGACAGGGATCTACGAGCAGTACTTC
J gene: TRBJ1-1; V gene: TRBV29-1; D gene: .; clone size: few; CDR3 protein: CSVESPQDTEAFF; CDR3 DNA: TGCAGCGTTGAATCCCCCCAGGACACTGAAGCTTTCTTT
J gene: TRBJ2-7; V gene: TRBV5-1; D gene: TRBD2; clone size: .; CDR3 protein: CASSFLAGRSEQYF; CDR3 DNA: TGCGCCAGCAGCTTCCTAGCGGGACGAAGCGAGCAGTACTTC
J gene: TRBJ2-1; V gene: TRBV4-3; D gene: .; clone size: .; CDR3 protein: CASSQDAPIFSSGYNEQFF; CDR3 DNA: TGCGCCAGCAGCCAAGATGCCCCGATATTCTCCTCGGGCTACAATGAGCAGTTCTTC
J gene: TRBJ2-1; V gene: TRBV18; D gene: .; clone size: .; CDR3 protein: CASSPTGYGGDEQFF; CDR3 DNA: TGTGCCAGCTCACCAACAGGGTATGGAGGCGATGAGCAGTTCTTC